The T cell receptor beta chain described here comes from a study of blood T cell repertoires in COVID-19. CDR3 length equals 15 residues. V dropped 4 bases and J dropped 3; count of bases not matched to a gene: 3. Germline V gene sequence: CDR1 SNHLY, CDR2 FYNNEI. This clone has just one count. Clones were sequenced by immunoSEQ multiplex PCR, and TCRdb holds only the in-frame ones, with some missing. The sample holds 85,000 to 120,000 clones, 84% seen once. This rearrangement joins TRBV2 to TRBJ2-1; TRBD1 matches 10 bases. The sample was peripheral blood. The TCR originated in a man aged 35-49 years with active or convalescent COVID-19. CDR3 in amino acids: CASSVGQGIYNEQFF. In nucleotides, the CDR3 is TGTGCCAGCAGTGTGGGACAGGGGATCTACAATGAGCAGTTCTTC.